This T cell receptor beta chain was retrieved from a study of beta chain features in type 1 diabetes. Study-wide context: All of the samples together had roughly 110 million sorted cells examined.

Study outcomes and limitations: The naive, central memory and Treg TCRB repertoires of patients appeared to be more similar to one another than those of healthy donors. Any role of HLA type in TCRB rearrangement remained unresolved here. Shortening that was moderate but significant affected the TCRB CDR3s of Type 1 diabetes patients in all four CD4+ subsets.

Since all of the isolated RNA was reverse transcribed, expressed TCRB transcripts were what got sequenced. Repertoires were generated with immunoSEQ multiplex PCR, while TCRdb's copy carries only in-frame clones and drops some. Here the sample spans some 370,000 clones, 8% to 10% being singletons. V shed 4 bases, J shed 6 bases, and the junction held 2 bases outside the gene matches. Germline loops: CDR1 ENHRY, CDR2 SYGVKD. The CDR3 has 15 amino acids. Of note for this clone: Its specificity is unknown.

Via CD45RO/CCR7/CD25/CD127/CD95/CD27, cells of the CD4+ naive, central memory, regulatory and stem cell-like memory subsets were sorted. The sequenced sample consisted of central memory CD4+ T cells from blood. The chain carries TRBV10-3 and TRBJ2-2; 13 bases are a match to TRBD2. The TCR originated in a man aged 25 to 45 with type 1 diabetes. CDR3 DNA: TGTGCCATCAGTGGACTAGCGGGAGGTTCCGGGGAGCTGTTTTTT. It translates to CAISGLAGGSGELFF.